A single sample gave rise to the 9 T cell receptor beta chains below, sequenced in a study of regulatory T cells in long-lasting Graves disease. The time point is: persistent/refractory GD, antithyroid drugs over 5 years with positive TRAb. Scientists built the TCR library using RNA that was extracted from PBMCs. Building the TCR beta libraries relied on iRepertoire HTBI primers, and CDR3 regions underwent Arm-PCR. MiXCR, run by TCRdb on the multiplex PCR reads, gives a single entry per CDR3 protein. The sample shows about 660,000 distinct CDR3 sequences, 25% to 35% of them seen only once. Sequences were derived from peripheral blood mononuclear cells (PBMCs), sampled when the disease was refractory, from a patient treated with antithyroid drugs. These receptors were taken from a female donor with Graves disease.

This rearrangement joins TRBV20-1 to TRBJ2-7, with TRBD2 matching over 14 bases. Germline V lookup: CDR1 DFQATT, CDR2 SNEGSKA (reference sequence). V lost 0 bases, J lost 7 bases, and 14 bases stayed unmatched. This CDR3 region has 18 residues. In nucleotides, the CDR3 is TGCAGTGCTAGAGAGACCTTTCTCGGGACTAGCGGGAGAGGGGAGCAGTACTTC. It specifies CSARETFLGTSGRGEQYF.

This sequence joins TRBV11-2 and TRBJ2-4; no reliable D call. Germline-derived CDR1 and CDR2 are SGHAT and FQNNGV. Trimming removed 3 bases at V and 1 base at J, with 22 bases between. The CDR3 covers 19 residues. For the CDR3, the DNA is TGTGCCAGCAGCTTTAAATACAGCTTGAGTCGTCTCGCCAAAAACATTCAGTACTTC. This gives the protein CASSFKYSLSRLAKNIQYF.

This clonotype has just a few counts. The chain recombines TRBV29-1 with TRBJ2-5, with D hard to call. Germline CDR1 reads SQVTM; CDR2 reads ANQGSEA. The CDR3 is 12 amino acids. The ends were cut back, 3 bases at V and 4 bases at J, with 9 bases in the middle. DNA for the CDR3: TGCAGCGTTGATGTCGGCGGAGAGACCCAGTACTTC. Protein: CSVDVGGETQYF. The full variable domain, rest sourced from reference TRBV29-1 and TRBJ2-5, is SAVISQKPSRDICQRGTSLTIQCQVDSQVTMMFWYRQQPGQSLTLIATANQGSEATYESGFVIDKFPISRPNLTFSTLTVSNMSPEDSSIYLCSVDVGGETQYFGPGTRLLVL.

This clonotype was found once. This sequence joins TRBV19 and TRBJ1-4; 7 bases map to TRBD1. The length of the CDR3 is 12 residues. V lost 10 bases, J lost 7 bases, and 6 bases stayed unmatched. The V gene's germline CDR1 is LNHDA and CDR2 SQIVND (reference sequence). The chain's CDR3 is CATTGVGEKLFF. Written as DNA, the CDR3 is TGTGCCACTACAGGGGTCGGTGAAAAACTGTTTTTT.

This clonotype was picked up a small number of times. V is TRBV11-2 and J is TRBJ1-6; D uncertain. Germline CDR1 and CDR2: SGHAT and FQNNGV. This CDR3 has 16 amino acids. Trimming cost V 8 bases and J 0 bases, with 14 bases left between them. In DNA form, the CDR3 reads TGTGCCAGCCAGTGGGCGGCAAGCTCCTATAATTCACCCCTCCACTTT. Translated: CASQWAASSYNSPLHF.

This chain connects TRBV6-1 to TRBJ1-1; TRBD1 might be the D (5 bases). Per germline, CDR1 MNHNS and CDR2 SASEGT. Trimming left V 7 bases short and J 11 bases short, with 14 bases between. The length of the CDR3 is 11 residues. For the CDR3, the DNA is TGTGCCAGCAACTCAGGGTACGGGGCTTTCTTT. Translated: CASNSGYGAFF.

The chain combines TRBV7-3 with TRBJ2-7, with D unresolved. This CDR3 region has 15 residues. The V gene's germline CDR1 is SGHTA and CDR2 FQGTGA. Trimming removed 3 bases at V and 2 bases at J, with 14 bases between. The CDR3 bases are TGTGCCAGCAGCTTCCCCCACGAGGTAACCTACGAGCAGTACTTC. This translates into CASSFPHEVTYEQYF.

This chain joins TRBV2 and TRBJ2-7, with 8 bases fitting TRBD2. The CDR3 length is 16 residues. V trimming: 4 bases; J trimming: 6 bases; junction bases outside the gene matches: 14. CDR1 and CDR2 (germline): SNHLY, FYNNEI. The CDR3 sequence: CASSVGGGLALGEQYF. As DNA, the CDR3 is TGTGCCAGCAGTGTCGGGGGTGGACTAGCTCTCGGCGAGCAGTACTTC.

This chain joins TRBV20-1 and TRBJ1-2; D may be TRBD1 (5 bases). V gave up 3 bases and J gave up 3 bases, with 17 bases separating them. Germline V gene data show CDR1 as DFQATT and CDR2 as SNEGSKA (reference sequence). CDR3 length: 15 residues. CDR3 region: CSASLGVGPDYGYTF. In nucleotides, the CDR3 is TGCAGTGCTAGTCTGGGGGTCGGGCCGGACTATGGCTACACCTTC.